These 4 T cell receptor beta chains came from one sample sequenced in a study of vaccination and CD4 T cells after COVID-19. Treatment indicated: roughly ten-day PBMC culture with coronavirus spike peptide pools or control peptides (ViraFEST assay). Antigen specificity for these receptors is unknown. The Oncomine TCR Beta short-read assay sequenced DNA from cultured CD4+ T cells. TCRdb reanalysed the PCR reads using MiXCR and keeps one entry per CDR3 protein. The table lists about 15,000 distinct CDR3 sequences, 55% to 85% of them singletons. Sequenced sample: CD4+ T cells from blood, cultured in vitro. The receptors come from a human donor who had recovered from COVID-19.

The chain recombines TRBV6-1 with TRBJ1-5; 8 positions agree with TRBD1. Germline V gene lookup returns CDR1 MNHNS and CDR2 SASEGT. The V gene end was trimmed by 5 bases and the J gene end by 4 bases; junction bases not matched to a gene: 7. The CDR3 length is 15 residues. The CDR3 is CASSRTGMGNQPQHF. As DNA, the CDR3 is TGTGCCAGCAGTAGGACAGGGATGGGAAATCAGCCCCAGCATTTT.

The sample holds one count of this clonotype. The chain uses TRBV19 and TRBJ1-2, with D possibly being TRBD1 (5 bases). The germline V and J ends were trimmed by 5 bases and 5 bases, with 9 bases remaining between them. This CDR3 is built from 12 residues. Per germline, CDR1 LNHDA and CDR2 SQIVND (reference sequence). For the CDR3, the DNA is TGTGCCAGTAGTCCGGGGGGGTATGGCTACACCTTC. Amino acids: CASSPGGYGYTF. The full variable domain, with the rest looked up from reference TRBV19 and TRBJ1-2, is DGGITQSPKYLFRKEGQNVTLSCEQNLNHDAMYWYRQDPGQGLRLIYYSQIVNDFQKGDIAEGYSVSREKKESFPLTVTSAQKNPTAFYLCASSPGGYGYTFGSGTRLTVV.

The V gene is TRBV7-2, the J gene TRBJ2-7; no clear D gene. Trimming left V 5 bases short and J 0 bases short, with 17 bases between. This CDR3 region has 16 residues. Germline V CDR1 and CDR2: SGHTA, FQGNSA. The DNA of the CDR3 is TGTGCCAGCAGCCCCCCAAGCCCAGGTGTCTCCTACGAGCAGTACTTC. Its protein product is CASSPPSPGVSYEQYF.

The V call is TRBV6-1, the J call TRBJ1-6; D call uncertain. V lost 8 bases, J lost 0 bases, and 11 bases lay in between. The germline gives CDR1 MNHNS, CDR2 SASEGT. This CDR3 is 15 amino acids long. For the CDR3, the DNA is TGTGCCAGCGGCGAACAGAGCTCCTATAATTCACCCCTCCACTTT. It specifies CASGEQSSYNSPLHF.